The text below deals with one TCR beta chain. What it binds is not known. CDR3 length: 15 residues. V gave up 5 bases and J gave up 8 bases, with 21 bases separating them. TCRdb itself ran the 5' RACE reads through MiXCR, one entry per CDR3 protein. The data contain 200,000 to 300,000 distinct CDR3 sequences, about a sixth of them singletons. The sample belongs to a study of T-cell memory formation after mild COVID-19. Across the whole study: Among the donors, TCR clusters were largely specific to each donor. Study-level findings and limits: Balance between CD4 and CD8 was seen in clones contracting day 15 to 85, and a CD4+ lean was seen in later expanders. Several responding clones turned up in pre-infection memory, indicating that cross-reactive memory may have taken part. Contracting clones localized mainly to CM and EM when CD4+ and mainly to EMRA when CD8+.

The rearrangement links TRBV12-3 or TRBV12-4 to TRBJ1-2; weak D call: TRBD1 (5 bases). Sequencing input: PBMCs or a T cell subset sorted from them (not recorded which). The receptor was derived from a man aged 18 to 30 who had mild COVID-19 (a few samples of this study predate the infection). Cell type and time point are not known. The CDR3 DNA is TGTGCCAGCAGTCCCGGGGACGTAGGGCTTGGGGGCTACACCTTC. As protein: CASSPGDVGLGGYTF.